The next 23 T cell receptor beta chains were all read from a single sample in a study of cytomegalovirus exposure and HLA in healthy donors. The study ran its PCR with 60 Vbeta and 13 Jbeta primers. Here immunoSEQ multiplex PCR was the method, and the copy in TCRdb shows in-frame clones only, minus some. The sample lists about 77,000 clones; 78% were seen once. Sequenced sample: PBMCs. These receptors were obtained from a man aged 35-49 years in good health and CMV-seronegative.

The chain combines TRBV19 with TRBJ1-1; D call uncertain. This CDR3 is built from 12 residues. Germline V gives CDR1 LNHDA, CDR2 SQIVND (reference sequence). V lost 7 bases and J lost 4, with 10 bases in between. CDR3 nucleotides: TGTGCCAGTACCTCCCAGGTCACTGAAGCTTTCTTT. As protein: CASTSQVTEAFF.

The chain joins TRBV7-3 to TRBJ1-1; 8 nucleotides agree with TRBD1. V lost 5 bases and J lost 4; bases outside the gene matches: 9. The germline CDR1 and CDR2 sequences are SGHTA and FQGTGA. There are 15 residues in the CDR3. CDR3 sequence: CASSPQGAVGTEAFF. The CDR3, as DNA: TGTGCCAGCAGCCCGCAGGGGGCTGTTGGCACTGAAGCTTTCTTT.

The CDR3: CASSPQWGQGLDEQYF. In DNA, the CDR3 is TGTGCCAGCTCACCACAGTGGGGGCAGGGTCTCGACGAGCAGTACTTC. The chain links TRBV18 to TRBJ2-7, with D maybe TRBD1 (6 bases). Germline CDR1 reads KGHSH; CDR2 reads LQKENI. Trimming removed 1 base from V and 5 bases from J, with 18 bases in between. This CDR3 comprises 16 residues.

The chain links TRBV7-9 to TRBJ1-5; 9 bases are a match to TRBD1. Per germline, CDR1 SEHNR and CDR2 FQNEAQ (reference sequence). The CDR3 has 17 residues. The V segment lost 5 bases and the J segment 4 bases; nucleotides outside the gene matches: 12. This chain's CDR3 is CASSPSGTGSSNQPQHF. DNA of the CDR3: TGTGCCAGCAGCCCATCCGGGACAGGGTCTTCGAATCAGCCCCAGCATTTT.

The J gene is TRBJ1-2, the V gene TRBV27, with D maybe TRBD1 (6 bases). The germline gives CDR1 MNHEY, CDR2 SMNVEV (reference sequence). The CDR3 length is 16 residues. Trimming took off 2 bases at V and 4 bases at J, with 17 bases between the two ends. In nucleotides, the CDR3 is TGTGCCAGCAGTTTACTGAGCCCGACAGGTATCTATGGCTACACCTTC. Translated, it gives CASSLLSPTGIYGYTF.

V and J are TRBV7-9 and TRBJ2-5; the match to TRBD1 covers 10 bases. The CDR3 totals 15 residues. Unmatched junction bases numbered 7, after V lost 4 bases and J lost 5 bases. The V gene's germline CDR1 is SEHNR and CDR2 FQNEAQ (reference sequence). The CDR3 here is CASSSSGTGEETQYF. As DNA, the CDR3 is TGTGCCAGCAGCTCCTCCGGGACAGGGGAGGAGACCCAGTACTTC. Full variable domain (missing parts from reference TRBV7-9 and TRBJ2-5): DTGVSQNPRHKITKRGQNVTFRCDPISEHNRLYWYRQTLGQGPEFLTYFQNEAQLEKSRLLSDRFSAERPKGSFSTLEIQRTEQGDSAMYLCASSSSGTGEETQYFGPGTRLLVL.

The gene calls are TRBV28 and TRBJ1-2; no definite D call. CDR3 length: 13 amino acids. Germline V CDR1 and CDR2: MDHEN, SYDVKM. Trimming removed 6 bases from V and 4 bases from J, with 12 bases in between. The CDR3 region has the DNA TGTGCCAGCAGCTTTGACTCCTTCTATGGCTACACCTTC. It codes for CASSFDSFYGYTF.

The chain links TRBV6-5 to TRBJ1-5; 11 bases align to TRBD1. With 2 bases clipped from V and 7 bases from J, the junction kept 7 bases outside the gene matches. This CDR3 has 16 amino acids. From germline, CDR1 is MNHEY and CDR2 SVGAGI. The CDR3 DNA is TGTGCCAGCAGTTACATAGGACAGGGGGCATACCAGCCCCAGCATTTT. Amino acids: CASSYIGQGAYQPQHF.

J is TRBJ1-5 and V is TRBV5-6; TRBD1 matches at 8 bases. Germline CDR1 and CDR2: SGHDT and YYEEEE. The CDR3 runs to 15 residues. J was trimmed by 2 bases and V by 5 bases; bases with no gene match: 6. CDR3: CASRFGQGGNQPQHF. The CDR3 DNA is TGTGCCAGCAGATTCGGACAGGGAGGCAATCAGCCCCAGCATTTT.

The V and J genes are TRBV6-5 and TRBJ1-1, with D perhaps matching TRBD1 (5 bases). The V gene's germline CDR1 is MNHEY and CDR2 SVGAGI. The CDR3 has 14 residues. Trimming shortened V by 6 bases and J by 2 bases, and 13 bases separated the two germline ends. CDR3 nucleotide sequence: TGTGCCAGCAGAGCTCTACAGGAAAACACTGAAGCTTTCTTT. Amino acids: CASRALQENTEAFF.

This chain uses TRBV10-2 with TRBJ2-7, with D tentatively TRBD1 (6 bases). Between the trimmed V and J ends, which lost 3 bases and 3 bases, there was a span of 12 bases. CDR1 is WSHSY and CDR2 is SAAADI in the germline V gene. CDR3 length equals 14 residues. CDR3 nucleotide sequence: TGCGCCAGCAGTGACCCGACAGGTGTCTACGAGCAGTACTTC. Its translation is CASSDPTGVYEQYF.

This chain links TRBV10-1 with TRBJ2-5; 8 positions agree with TRBD1. Germline lookup yields CDR1 WNHNN and CDR2 SYGVQD (reference sequence). The V and J ends lost 4 bases and 4 bases, in that order; junction bases with no gene match: 14. The CDR3 sequence is 17 residues long. The CDR3 loop is CASSAGPGQVFGETQYF. The CDR3 region has the DNA TGCGCCAGCAGTGCTGGACCGGGACAGGTCTTCGGAGAGACCCAGTACTTC.

The V and J genes are TRBV9 and TRBJ2-3, with TRBD2 identical over 9 bases. J gave up 4 bases and V 3 bases, and 6 bases lay outside the gene matches. Germline-derived CDR1 and CDR2 are SGDLS and YYNGEE. This CDR3 is 15 amino acids long. The CDR3 is CASSGAGTSPDTQYF. The CDR3 nucleotides are TGTGCCAGCAGCGGTGCCGGGACTAGCCCAGATACGCAGTATTTT.

This chain joins TRBV5-1 and TRBJ2-3; TRBD1 matches 8 bases. Unmatched junction bases numbered 8, after V lost 4 bases and J lost 1 base. CDR1 is SGHRS and CDR2 is YFSETQ in the germline V gene. This CDR3 is built from 16 residues. CDR3 DNA: TGCGCCAGCAGCGGGCCCGGACAGGGCGGCACAGATACGCAGTATTTT. As protein: CASSGPGQGGTDTQYF.

The chain recombines TRBV7-9 with TRBJ1-1; possibly TRBD1 for D (6 bases). Trimming stripped 4 bases from V and 5 bases from J, with 14 bases between. Germline V CDR1 and CDR2: SEHNR, FQNEAQ (reference sequence). The CDR3 sequence is 14 residues long. The CDR3 DNA is TGTGCCAGCAGCTCCAACTCAGGGGAAACTGAAGCTTTCTTT. As protein: CASSSNSGETEAFF. Complete variable domain (other parts from reference TRBV7-9 and TRBJ1-1): DTGVSQNPRHKITKRGQNVTFRCDPISEHNRLYWYRQTLGQGPEFLTYFQNEAQLEKSRLLSDRFSAERPKGSFSTLEIQRTEQGDSAMYLCASSSNSGETEAFFGQGTRLTVV.

The gene calls are TRBV18 and TRBJ1-2; 8 bases align to TRBD1. V lost 5 bases to trimming and J lost 5 bases; unmatched junction nucleotides: 4. CDR1 and CDR2 (germline): KGHSH, LQKENI. The CDR3 loop spans 13 amino acids. The CDR3: CASSGQGVYGYTF. DNA for the CDR3: TGTGCCAGCTCAGGACAGGGCGTATATGGCTACACCTTC.

V is TRBV4-2 and J is TRBJ1-6; a weak D match, TRBD1 (5 bases). Germline assignment: CDR1 LGHNA and CDR2 YNFKEQ. This CDR3 is built from 15 residues. V gave up 8 bases and J gave up 8 bases, with 19 bases separating them. CDR3 in DNA: TGTGCCAGCCGATGGGGCCCGGCATTAGATTCACCCCTCCACTTT. Its translation is CASRWGPALDSPLHF.

This chain links TRBV10-3 with TRBJ2-7, with D maybe TRBD1 (6 bases). Germline lookup yields CDR1 ENHRY and CDR2 SYGVKD. Deletions cut 6 bases from V and 5 bases from J, with 11 bases between. This CDR3 has 12 residues. The CDR3 nucleotides are TGTGCCATCAGACAGGGTAGCGACGAGCAGTACTTC. It translates to CAIRQGSDEQYF.

This chain uses TRBV6-5 with TRBJ2-5; 7 bases fit TRBD2. The CDR3 sequence is 15 residues long. Trimming took 5 bases from V and 7 from J; bases not matched to a gene: 13. Germline lookup yields CDR1 MNHEY and CDR2 SVGAGI. CDR3 nucleotides: TGTGCCAGCAGTCCTCAGGGAGCGGGGTTTGGGACCCAGTACTTC. It specifies CASSPQGAGFGTQYF.

The chain joins TRBV2 to TRBJ1-1, with 8 bases fitting TRBD1. The CDR3 length is 14 residues. V shed 3 bases, J shed 4 bases, and the junction held 4 bases outside the gene matches. Germline CDR1 is SNHLY and CDR2 is FYNNEI. DNA of the CDR3: TGTGCCAGCAGTGAGGCAGGGGGCGGCACTGAAGCTTTCTTT. Its protein is CASSEAGGGTEAFF.

This clone was detected a few times. V gene TRBV30 combines with J gene TRBJ2-7; D is possibly TRBD1 (5 bases). The germline V gene has CDR1 GTSNPN and CDR2 SVGIG (reference sequence). CDR3 length: 12 residues. V lost 4 bases to trimming and J lost 5 bases, with 12 bases between them. CDR3 nucleotides: TGTGCCTGGACACCAGGGTTTGACGAGCAGTACTTC. Its protein product is CAWTPGFDEQYF.

V gene TRBV21-1 combines with J gene TRBJ1-5; the table gives TRBD1 as D, unverified against the DNA. TRBV21-1 is a pseudogene. This CDR3 is 15 amino acids long. The CDR3 loop is CANPDRASDNQPQHF. In DNA, the CDR3 is TGTGCCAATCCAGACAGGGCGTCAGACAATCAGCCCCAGCATTTT.

V gene TRBV11-1 combines with J gene TRBJ1-1; D is unresolved. Trimming left V 5 bases short and J 1 base short, with 14 bases between. This CDR3 is 15 amino acids long. Germline assignment: CDR1 SGHAT and CDR2 FQDESV (reference sequence). The DNA for the CDR3 is TGTGCCAGCAGCCCCGCAGGTCAAAGGAACACTGAAGCTTTCTTT. Protein product: CASSPAGQRNTEAFF. The whole variable domain, remainder taken from reference TRBV11-1 and TRBJ1-1, is EAEVAQSPRYKITEKSQAVAFWCDPISGHATLYWYRQILGQGPELLVQFQDESVVDDSQLPKDRFSAERLKGVDSTLKIQPAELGDSAMYLCASSPAGQRNTEAFFGQGTRLTVV.